The subject of this entry is one TCR beta chain. Its target is unknown. All donors comprised healthy Caucasians. The CDR3 covers 15 residues. Germline CDR1 is DFQATT and CDR2 is SNEGSKA (reference sequence). V gave up 0 bases and J gave up 0 bases; unmatched junction bases: 2. This entry belongs to a study of identical twins. Study-wide points: Twin pairs had excess sharing that was weaker in beta out-of-frame sequences. Where out-of-frame alpha sequences were twin-shared, they showed excess low generation probability.

In TCRdb, the 5' RACE reads were re-called with MiXCR into one record per CDR3 protein. The table shows about 1.7 million distinct CDR3 sequences, with around a third occurring only once. This receptor was identified in a newborn girl in good health. V gene TRBV20-1 combines with J gene TRBJ2-7; 10 nucleotides line up with TRBD2. What was sequenced was cord blood. The CDR3 DNA reads as TGCAGTGCTAGAGATACTAGCGGGATCTCCTACGAGCAGTACTTC. Translating it yields CSARDTSGISYEQYF.